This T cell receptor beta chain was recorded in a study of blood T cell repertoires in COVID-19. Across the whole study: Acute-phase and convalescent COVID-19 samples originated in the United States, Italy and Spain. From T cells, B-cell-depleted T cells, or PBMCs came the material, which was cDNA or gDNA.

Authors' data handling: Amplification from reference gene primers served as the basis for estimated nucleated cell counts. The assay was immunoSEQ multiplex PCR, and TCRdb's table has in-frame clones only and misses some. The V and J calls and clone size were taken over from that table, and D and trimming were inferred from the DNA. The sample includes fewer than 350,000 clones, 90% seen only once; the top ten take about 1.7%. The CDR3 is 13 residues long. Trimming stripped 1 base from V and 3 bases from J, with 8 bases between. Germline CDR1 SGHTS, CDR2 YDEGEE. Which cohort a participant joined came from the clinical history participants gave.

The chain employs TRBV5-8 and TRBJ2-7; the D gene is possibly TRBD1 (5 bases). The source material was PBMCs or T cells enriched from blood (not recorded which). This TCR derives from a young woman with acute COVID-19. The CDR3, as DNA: TGTGCCAGCAGCTTGCACAGGAGCTACGAGCAGTACTTC. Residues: CASSLHRSYEQYF.